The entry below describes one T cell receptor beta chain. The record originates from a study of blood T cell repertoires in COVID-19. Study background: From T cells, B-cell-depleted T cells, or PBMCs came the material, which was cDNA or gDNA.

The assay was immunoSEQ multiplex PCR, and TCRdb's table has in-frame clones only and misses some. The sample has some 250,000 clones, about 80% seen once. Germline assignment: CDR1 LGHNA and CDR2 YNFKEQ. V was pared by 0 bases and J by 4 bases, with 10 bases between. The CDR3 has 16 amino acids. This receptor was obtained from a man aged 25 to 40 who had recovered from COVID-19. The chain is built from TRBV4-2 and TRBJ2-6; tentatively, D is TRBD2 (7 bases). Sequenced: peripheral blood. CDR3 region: CASSQDGGAGANVLTF. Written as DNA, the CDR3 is TGTGCCAGCAGCCAAGATGGGGGGGCAGGGGCCAACGTCCTGACTTTC.